The entry below describes one T cell receptor (beta chain). The specificity of this receptor is unknown. There are no base qualities to consult, and no much larger clone falls within one base. The collaborating institutions used their own protocols to collect whole blood in K2EDTA tubes. For TCRbeta analysis, collaborators shipped samples as frozen whole blood, isolated PBMCs, or DNA extracted from either of those sample types. The sample belongs to a study of blood T cell repertoires in COVID-19 (dated by TCRdb to 2020 to 2021). Turning to the overall study: Samples from collaborators originated in the United States, Italy and Spain and spanned both the acute and convalescent phases of COVID-19. The prospective study material was composed of cDNA or gDNA derived from T cells, B-cell-depleted T cells, or PBMCs. Deeply sampled blood TCRbeta repertoires from subjects exposed to, actively infected with, or recovered from COVID-19 were included in the dataset. The repertoires were released in a freely available public database intended as a resource for research on the immune response to SARS-CoV-2. Samples came from the ongoing ImmuneRACE study (first 160 participants) plus 1,254 subjects from 6 global collaborators. The sample metadata nearly always contained a de-identified subject ID, COVID-19 status, age in years and sex. HLA class I and class II types, where available, came from metadata supplied by the sample provider rather than from assay-based typing. Study-level results and caveats: Clinical and demographic metadata were provided uncurated, with the amount varying by source and participant.

The immunoSEQ Assay, a bias-controlled multiplex PCR, was used to amplify TCRbeta CDR3 regions from genomic DNA. Under the source paper's analysis protocol: The number of nucleated cells in each sample was estimated by amplification of reference gene primers within the assay. To quantify the absolute abundance of each unique TCRbeta CDR3 rearrangement, sequence reads were collapsed and filtered. Productive Simpson clonality was computed per sample as the square root of Simpson's diversity index over productive rearrangements. This is the immuneACCESS table as TCRdb keeps it, with only in-frame sequences that have V and J called. A part of the clones is gone; compared with another copy, unresolved V genes explain less than half, and the rest is unexplained. That table supplies the V and J calls and clone size; D and trimming were determined from the DNA. The sample table lists around 300,000 clones, 75% to 90% of them with a count of one. In total, the top ten clones hold 11% of the sample.

This TCR was sampled from a woman between 70 and 85 years old with acute or convalescent COVID-19. Sequenced material: peripheral blood.

The DNA sequence is TGTGCCAGCAGCTTGGGGCTCAACACAGATACGCAGTATTTT. It translates as CASSLGLNTDTQYF. Recombination connected TRBV5-8 to TRBJ2-3; the D gene is not confidently resolved. The germline V gene sets CDR1 to SGHTS and CDR2 to YDEGEE. The V and J ends are trimmed by 0 bases and 2 bases, leaving 7 bases between them. The cysteine opens and the phenylalanine closes a CDR3 of 14 amino acids. Kept here is only the CDR3 DNA, which spans 42 bases and is read in frame from base 1.